These 18 T cell receptor beta chains were sequenced from one sample in a study of glioma-infiltrating T cells. The iRepertoire nested amplicon-rescue multiplex PCR amplified TCR alpha and beta CDR3s from RNA. Via MiXCR, TCRdb re-called the multiplex PCR reads, giving one row per CDR3 protein. The sample lists 400,000 or so distinct CDR3 sequences; roughly two fifths were seen once. Sequenced material: glioma tissue, nonneoplastic brain tissue, or PBMCs (not recorded which). These receptors came from a human donor with low-grade glioma or glioblastoma, undergoing nonglioma brain surgery, or in good health (not recorded which).

This clonotype was seen ten or more times. V gene TRBV6-1 combines with J gene TRBJ2-2; D unresolved. V was shortened by 8 bases and J by 5 bases, with 15 bases between the two germline ends. The V gene's germline CDR1 is MNHNS and CDR2 SASEGT. The CDR3 totals 14 residues. The CDR3 DNA reads as TGTGCCAGCCGAAGCACCGCCACAACCGGGGAGCTGTTTTTT. Amino acid sequence: CASRSTATTGELFF.

At least ten counts were recorded for this clonotype. The gene calls are TRBV20-1 and TRBJ2-7, with D unclear. CDR1 and CDR2 (germline): DFQATT, SNEGSKA (reference sequence). Trimming removed 3 bases at V and 7 bases at J, with 19 bases between. This CDR3 spans 14 amino acids. The CDR3 loop reads CSASTVRLVGEQYF. CDR3 DNA sequence: TGCAGTGCTAGTACGGTTCGGCTAGTCGGTGAGCAGTACTTC.

At least ten counts were recorded for this clonotype. The genes are TRBV20-1 and TRBJ2-3; TRBD1 aligns across 7 bases. In germline, CDR1 is DFQATT, CDR2 SNEGSKA (reference sequence). After removal of 5 bases from V and 3 bases from J, the junction contained 5 bases not matched to a gene. The CDR3 length is 13 residues. The CDR3 nucleotides are TGCAGTGCTCGGGGACAGAAAACAGATACGCAGTATTTT. Amino acids: CSARGQKTDTQYF.

This clonotype was counted between two and nine times. This rearrangement joins TRBV20-1 to TRBJ2-7; D perhaps matches TRBD2 (6 bases). Trimming took 2 bases from V and 0 from J, leaving 20 bases between them. The CDR3 sequence is 17 residues long. Looked up from germline, CDR1 is DFQATT and CDR2 is SNEGSKA (reference sequence). The CDR3 DNA reads as TGCAGTGCTAGACAGGGAGGTGGTAGCGGCTTCTCCTACGAGCAGTACTTC. This translates into CSARQGGGSGFSYEQYF.

In its sample, this clonotype was seen a few times. This chain links TRBV28 with TRBJ2-3; D is perhaps TRBD2 (6 bases). This CDR3 is built from 16 residues. Trimming stripped 5 bases from V and 1 base from J, with 16 bases between. Germline-derived CDR1 and CDR2 are MDHEN and SYDVKM. Written as DNA, the CDR3 is TGTGCCAGCAGTATCCCGGGAGAGAAAGGCACAGATACGCAGTATTTT. Amino acid sequence: CASSIPGEKGTDTQYF.

For this clonotype: Sequence at one end of the junction differs from germline and may be a read error. This chain uses TRBV4-1 with TRBJ2-1, with D possibly matching TRBD1 (5 bases). The CDR3 spans 14 residues. Germline lookup yields CDR1 MGHRA and CDR2 YSYEKL. The CDR3 bases are TGCGCCAGCAGCCAAGAAACACCAGGGAATGAGCAGATCTTC. Its translation is CASSQETPGNEQIF.

This clonotype was observed a handful of times. J is TRBJ2-3 and V is TRBV11-3, with D perhaps matching TRBD2 (5 bases). Germline V gene data show CDR1 as SGHNT and CDR2 as YENEEA. This CDR3 region has 15 residues. V was pared by 3 bases and J by 5 bases, with 15 bases between. The CDR3 protein is CASSFRGPPLDTQYF. The CDR3 region has the DNA TGTGCCAGCAGCTTCAGAGGGCCTCCCCTAGATACGCAGTATTTT.

This clonotype occurred many times. The V gene is TRBV7-2, the J gene TRBJ2-5, with D possibly matching TRBD2 (5 bases). V lost 3 bases, J lost 1 base, and 12 bases lay in between. Germline CDR1 SGHTA, CDR2 FQGNSA. This CDR3 has 15 residues. In DNA form, the CDR3 reads TGTGCCAGCAGCTTTGTCCTCGGACTCCAAGAGACCCAGTACTTC. This encodes CASSFVLGLQETQYF.

In this sample, this clonotype turned up a few times. Possible read error: a much larger clone is one base away. No conserved phenylalanine or tryptophan ends this CDR3, so it is likely a read error. The chain carries TRBV6-5 and TRBJ1-1; D may be TRBD1 (5 bases). In germline, CDR1 is MNHEY, CDR2 SVGAGI. This CDR3 has 13 amino acids. Between the trimmed V and J ends, which lost 0 bases and 7 bases, there was a span of 9 bases. CDR3 sequence reads: CASSYSAGGEAFS. The CDR3 coding sequence is TGTGCCAGCAGTTACTCGGCCGGGGGTGAAGCTTTCTCT.

Concerning this clonotype: One end of the junction varies from germline; a read error may be responsible. The CDR3 coding sequence is TGTGCCGGTAGTATAGTAACAGAGTCCTATGGCTACACCTTC. It translates to CAGSIVTESYGYTF. The rearrangement links TRBV19 to TRBJ1-2; no reliable D call. From germline, CDR1 is LNHDA and CDR2 SQIVND (reference sequence). The CDR3 is made up of 14 amino acids.

This clonotype was counted ten times or more. The chain joins TRBV6-6 to TRBJ1-1, with D tentatively TRBD1 (5 bases). V dropped 2 bases and J dropped 5 bases, with 9 bases sitting between them. There are 13 residues in the CDR3. Germline CDR1 MNHNY, CDR2 SVGAGI (reference sequence). CDR3 sequence: CASSYGGGTEAFF. CDR3 bases: TGTGCCAGCAGTTACGGGGGGGGAACTGAAGCTTTCTTT.

This clonotype has just a few counts. The rearrangement uses TRBV7-9 and TRBJ2-7; 8 bases are a match to TRBD2. This CDR3 is built from 15 residues. V gave up 3 bases and J gave up 0 bases; unmatched junction bases: 4. The germline V gene has CDR1 SEHNR and CDR2 FQNEAQ (reference sequence). CDR3 in DNA: TGTGCCAGCAGCTTTTCCAGCGGGAGCTCCTACGAGCAGTACTTC. It specifies CASSFSSGSSYEQYF. The full variable domain, its missing parts supplied by reference TRBV7-9 and TRBJ2-7, is DTGVSQNPRHKITKRGQNVTFRCDPISEHNRLYWYRQTLGQGPEFLTYFQNEAQLEKSRLLSDRFSAERPKGSFSTLEIQRTEQGDSAMYLCASSFSSGSSYEQYFGPGTRLTVT.

This clonotype occurred once. Being one base from a much bigger clone, this may be a read error. The rearrangement joins TRBV27 to TRBJ2-7, with unresolved D. Per germline, CDR1 MNHEY and CDR2 SMNVEV (reference sequence). With 6 bases removed from V and 7 bases from J, the gap between germline ends came to 10 bases. The CDR3 loop spans 11 amino acids. CDR3 region: CASRNRNEQYF. The CDR3, as DNA: TGTGCCAGCAGAAACCGGAATGAGCAGTACTTC.

This clonotype appeared many times. The chain combines TRBV20-1 with TRBJ2-5, with 8 nucleotides matching TRBD2. Looked up from germline, CDR1 is DFQATT and CDR2 is SNEGSKA (reference sequence). Trimming at V came to 3 bases and at J to 7 bases, leaving 7 bases not matched to a gene. CDR3 length: 13 amino acids. The CDR3 DNA sequence: TGCAGTGCTAGCTCTCCGGCGGGGGGGACCCAGTACTTC. Translation gives CSASSPAGGTQYF.

The rearrangement joins TRBV20-1 to TRBJ2-2; TRBD1 or TRBD2 may be the D gene (5 bases each). The CDR3 contains 15 residues. Germline V CDR1 and CDR2: DFQATT, SNEGSKA (reference sequence). Trimming stripped 4 bases from V and 5 bases from J, with 17 bases between. In DNA form, the CDR3 reads TGCAGTGCTAAAGAGGGGACGGGGCCAACCGGGGAGCTGTTTTTT. Its protein is CSAKEGTGPTGELFF.

Details on this clonotype: Since a much larger clone is just one base distant, this may be a read error. No conserved phenylalanine or tryptophan is present at the end of the CDR3, so a read error is the likely explanation. V gene TRBV27 combines with J gene TRBJ2-7; 7 bases align to TRBD1. The J segment lost 3 bases and the V segment lost 0 bases, leaving 8 bases of the junction unmatched. The germline CDR1 and CDR2 sequences are MNHEY and SMNVEV (reference sequence). This CDR3 has 16 residues. CDR3 DNA sequence: TGTGCCAGCAGTTTATCCCCAGACAGGGTACTCTACGAGCAGTACCTC. Amino acid sequence: CASSLSPDRVLYEQYL.

There are many counts of this clonotype. The chain couples TRBV7-8 to TRBJ2-3; no clear D gene. The V gene's germline CDR1 is SGHVS and CDR2 FQNEAQ. With 0 bases removed from V and 6 bases from J, the gap between germline ends came to 4 bases. This CDR3 has 12 amino acids. CDR3 DNA sequence: TGTGCCAGCAGCTTAGCATCCGATACGCAGTATTTT. This codes for CASSLASDTQYF.

Notes on this clonotype: Being one base from a much bigger clone, this may be a read error. V is TRBV25-1 and J is TRBJ2-7, with unresolved D. This CDR3 is built from 14 residues. Germline V gene sequence: CDR1 MGHDK, CDR2 SYGVNS. The CDR3 sequence: CTSSLQSALYEQYF. Written as DNA, the CDR3 is TGTACCAGCAGTTTACAGTCTGCCCTGTACGAGCAGTACTTC.